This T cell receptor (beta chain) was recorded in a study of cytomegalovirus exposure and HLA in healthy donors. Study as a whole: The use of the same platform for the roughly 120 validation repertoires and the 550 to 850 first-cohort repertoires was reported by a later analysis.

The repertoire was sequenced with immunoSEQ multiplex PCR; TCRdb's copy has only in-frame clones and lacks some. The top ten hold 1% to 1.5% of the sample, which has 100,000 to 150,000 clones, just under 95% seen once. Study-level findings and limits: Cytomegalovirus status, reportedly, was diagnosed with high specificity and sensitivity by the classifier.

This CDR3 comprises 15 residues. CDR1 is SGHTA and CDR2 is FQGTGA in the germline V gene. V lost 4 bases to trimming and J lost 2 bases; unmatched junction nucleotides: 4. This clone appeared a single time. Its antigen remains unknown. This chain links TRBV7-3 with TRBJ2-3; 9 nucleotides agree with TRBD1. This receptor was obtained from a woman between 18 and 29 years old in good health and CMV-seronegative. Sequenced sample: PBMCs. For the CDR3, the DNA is TGTGCCAGCAGCTCCGGGACAGGGCACACAGATACGCAGTATTTT. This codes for CASSSGTGHTDTQYF.